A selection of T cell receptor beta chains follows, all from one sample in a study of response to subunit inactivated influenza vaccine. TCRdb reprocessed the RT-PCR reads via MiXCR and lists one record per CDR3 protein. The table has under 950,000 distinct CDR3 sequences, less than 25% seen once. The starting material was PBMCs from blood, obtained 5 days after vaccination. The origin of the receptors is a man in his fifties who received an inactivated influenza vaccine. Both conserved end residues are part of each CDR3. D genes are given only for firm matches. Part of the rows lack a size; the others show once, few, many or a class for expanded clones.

CDR3 DNA: TGTGCCAGCAGTGCCCCCTCCCACAGTAGCAATCAGCCCCAGCATTTT; CDR3 protein: CASSAPSHSSNQPQHF; V gene: TRBV2; D gene: .; J gene: TRBJ1-5; clone size: .
CDR3 DNA: TGTGCCAGCAGTTCAAGAGGGCTAGCGAGCAATGAGCAGTTCTTC; CDR3 protein: CASSSRGLASNEQFF; V gene: TRBV12-3/TRBV12-4; D gene: .; J gene: TRBJ2-1; clone size: .
CDR3 DNA: TGCAGCGTTGGGTCTCGATTCGGTGAGCAGTTCTTC; CDR3 protein: CSVGSRFGEQFF; V gene: TRBV29-1; D gene: .; J gene: TRBJ2-1; clone size: .
CDR3 DNA: TGCGCCAGCGGACGGGTGGCGGAAGGGGATACGCAGTATTTT; CDR3 protein: CASGRVAEGDTQYF; V gene: TRBV5-1; D gene: .; J gene: TRBJ2-3; clone size: .
CDR3 DNA: TGTGCCAGCATCCCGAGCGGGGGCTACGAGCAGTACTTC; CDR3 protein: CASIPSGGYEQYF; V gene: TRBV11-3; D gene: TRBD2; J gene: TRBJ2-7; clone size: .
CDR3 DNA: TGTGCCAGTAGTGATACCAACCACCAGGAGCTGTTTTTT; CDR3 protein: CASSDTNHQELFF; V gene: TRBV19; D gene: .; J gene: TRBJ2-2; clone size: few
CDR3 DNA: TGTGCCAGCAGCAAAATTAACGAGCAGTACTTC; CDR3 protein: CASSKINEQYF; V gene: TRBV2; D gene: .; J gene: TRBJ2-7; clone size: few
CDR3 DNA: TGCGCCAGCAGCGTACCTAAGGGTCCCACAGATACGCAGTATTTT; CDR3 protein: CASSVPKGPTDTQYF; V gene: TRBV5-1; D gene: .; J gene: TRBJ2-3; clone size: few
CDR3 DNA: TGTGCCACCCTACTAGCGGGGTACAATGAGCAGTTCTTC; CDR3 protein: CATLLAGYNEQFF; V gene: TRBV10-3; D gene: TRBD2; J gene: TRBJ2-1; clone size: .
CDR3 DNA: TGCGCCAGCAGCCAAGATCCAAGCCGGGACAGGGGGCGAAGGAACTATGGCTACACCTTC; CDR3 protein: CASSQDPSRDRGRRNYGYTF; V gene: TRBV4-1; D gene: TRBD1; J gene: TRBJ1-2; clone size: .
CDR3 DNA: TGTGCCAGCAGCTTTTCTCTACTAGCGGGAGGAGTAGCCAAAAACATTCAGTACTTC; CDR3 protein: CASSFSLLAGGVAKNIQYF; V gene: TRBV11-2; D gene: TRBD2; J gene: TRBJ2-4; clone size: .
CDR3 DNA: TGCAGTGCTAGCGAGACAGGGGGCGAAGAGACCCAGTACTTC; CDR3 protein: CSASETGGEETQYF; V gene: TRBV20-1; D gene: TRBD1; J gene: TRBJ2-5; clone size: few
CDR3 DNA: TGTGCCACCCAAGAGTGGGGGGAGCAAGAGACCCAGTACTTC; CDR3 protein: CATQEWGEQETQYF; V gene: TRBV15; D gene: .; J gene: TRBJ2-5; clone size: few
CDR3 DNA: TGTGCCAGCAGTTTAAGTAGCGGGGGGGTCGCTACCTACGAGCAGTACTTC; CDR3 protein: CASSLSSGGVATYEQYF; V gene: TRBV12-3/TRBV12-4; D gene: TRBD2; J gene: TRBJ2-7; clone size: few
CDR3 DNA: TGCGCCAGCAGCTTACGTCCGGAGGGGAAGCCCCAGCATTTT; CDR3 protein: CASSLRPEGKPQHF; V gene: TRBV5-1; D gene: .; J gene: TRBJ1-5; clone size: .
CDR3 DNA: TGTGCCAGCACTCCCCCCTGGGCAGGGAGGGACCACGAGCAGTACTTC; CDR3 protein: CASTPPWAGRDHEQYF; V gene: TRBV7-9; D gene: TRBD2; J gene: TRBJ2-7; clone size: few
CDR3 DNA: TGCAGTGCTCCTGGGGGGACTATTGGGGCCTACGAGCAGTACTTC; CDR3 protein: CSAPGGTIGAYEQYF; V gene: TRBV20-1; D gene: TRBD2; J gene: TRBJ2-7; clone size: .
CDR3 DNA: TGTGCCAGTAGTAAAGGAGATTTAACCTACGAGCAGTACTTC; CDR3 protein: CASSKGDLTYEQYF; V gene: TRBV28; D gene: .; J gene: TRBJ2-7; clone size: .
CDR3 DNA: TGTGCCAGCAGCTTAGGCGGCCAATGGGGCTACGAGCAGTACTTC; CDR3 protein: CASSLGGQWGYEQYF; V gene: TRBV7-2; D gene: .; J gene: TRBJ2-7; clone size: .
CDR3 DNA: TGTGCCAGCTATAGGGGCCCCACAGATACGCAGTATTTT; CDR3 protein: CASYRGPTDTQYF; V gene: TRBV12-3/TRBV12-4; D gene: .; J gene: TRBJ2-3; clone size: few
CDR3 DNA: TGTGCCAGCATCTCGCCGGCCTTCCAAGAGACCCAGTACTTC; CDR3 protein: CASISPAFQETQYF; V gene: TRBV6-1; D gene: .; J gene: TRBJ2-5; clone size: few
CDR3 DNA: TGTGCCATCAGTGGCCTACAAGGGTCCACCGGGGAGCTGTTTTTT; CDR3 protein: CAISGLQGSTGELFF; V gene: TRBV10-3; D gene: .; J gene: TRBJ2-2; clone size: few
CDR3 DNA: TGTGCCAGCAGCTCCAAGGCGTTCGGGGAGCTGTTTTTT; CDR3 protein: CASSSKAFGELFF; V gene: TRBV5-6; D gene: .; J gene: TRBJ2-2; clone size: few
CDR3 DNA: TGTGCCAGCAGCATAGACCCAGCAGGTATCTCCTACGAGCAGTACTTC; CDR3 protein: CASSIDPAGISYEQYF; V gene: TRBV6-1; D gene: .; J gene: TRBJ2-7; clone size: .
CDR3 DNA: TGTGCCACCAGCACTACTCCGGGACTAGCGGGCACAGATACGCAGTATTTT; CDR3 protein: CATSTTPGLAGTDTQYF; V gene: TRBV15; D gene: TRBD2; J gene: TRBJ2-3; clone size: .
CDR3 DNA: TGTGCCAGCAGCCCCGGGGAGAAGAGCACAGATACGCAGTATTTT; CDR3 protein: CASSPGEKSTDTQYF; V gene: TRBV9; D gene: .; J gene: TRBJ2-3; clone size: few
CDR3 DNA: TGTGCCAGCAGTTCGACAGGAGACAATGAGCAGTTCTTC; CDR3 protein: CASSSTGDNEQFF; V gene: TRBV28; D gene: .; J gene: TRBJ2-1; clone size: .
CDR3 DNA: TGCAGTGCTAGGAAGTCGGGATCCTACGAGCAGTACTTC; CDR3 protein: CSARKSGSYEQYF; V gene: TRBV20-1; D gene: .; J gene: TRBJ2-7; clone size: few
CDR3 DNA: TGCAGTGCTAGAAAAGGGATGGACGAGCAGTACTTC; CDR3 protein: CSARKGMDEQYF; V gene: TRBV20-1; D gene: .; J gene: TRBJ2-7; clone size: .
CDR3 DNA: TGTGCCAGCAGAATGACAGTTCAAGAGACCCAGTACTTC; CDR3 protein: CASRMTVQETQYF; V gene: TRBV6-1; D gene: .; J gene: TRBJ2-5; clone size: .
CDR3 DNA: TGCAGTGCTCCGGGACTAGCGGGGAATGAGCAGTTCTTC; CDR3 protein: CSAPGLAGNEQFF; V gene: TRBV20-1; D gene: TRBD2; J gene: TRBJ2-1; clone size: many
CDR3 DNA: TGCAGCGCCTTCGGGGGGGCGAAGGGCGAGCAGTACTTC; CDR3 protein: CSAFGGAKGEQYF; V gene: TRBV29-1; D gene: TRBD2; J gene: TRBJ2-7; clone size: .
CDR3 DNA: TGCAGTGCGTCGGGGGTCCATCATCAGCCCCAGCATTTT; CDR3 protein: CSASGVHHQPQHF; V gene: TRBV20-1; D gene: .; J gene: TRBJ1-5; clone size: few
CDR3 DNA: TGTGCCAGCAGCCCGCATTCTGGCGGGGCAATAGATACGCAGTATTTT; CDR3 protein: CASSPHSGGAIDTQYF; V gene: TRBV5-6; D gene: .; J gene: TRBJ2-3; clone size: .
CDR3 DNA: TGTGCCAGCAGCTTGGCTATTACTAGCGGATACAATGAGCAGTTCTTC; CDR3 protein: CASSLAITSGYNEQFF; V gene: TRBV5-6; D gene: TRBD2; J gene: TRBJ2-1; clone size: .
CDR3 DNA: TGCGCCAGCAGCTACGGACATCGACAAGAGACCCAGTACTTC; CDR3 protein: CASSYGHRQETQYF; V gene: TRBV5-1; D gene: .; J gene: TRBJ2-5; clone size: .
CDR3 DNA: TGCGCCAGCAGCCAGACCGGGACAGGGGTTAGCGAGCAGTACTTC; CDR3 protein: CASSQTGTGVSEQYF; V gene: TRBV4-3; D gene: TRBD1; J gene: TRBJ2-7; clone size: .
CDR3 DNA: TGTGCCAGCAGCCCTCCGGTCGCCCGCACAGATACGCAGTATTTT; CDR3 protein: CASSPPVARTDTQYF; V gene: TRBV7-9; D gene: .; J gene: TRBJ2-3; clone size: few
CDR3 DNA: TGTGCCACCAGTGGGTTAGTCGGCAATGAGCAGTTCTTC; CDR3 protein: CATSGLVGNEQFF; V gene: TRBV24-1; D gene: .; J gene: TRBJ2-1; clone size: few
CDR3 DNA: TGTGCCAGCAGTTTACACGTAGGGGACTCTAGGGCTTTCTTT; CDR3 protein: CASSLHVGDSRAFF; V gene: TRBV27; D gene: .; J gene: TRBJ1-1; clone size: .
CDR3 DNA: TGTGCCAGCAGCCCTACTCCCAGCCAGCCCCAGCATTTT; CDR3 protein: CASSPTPSQPQHF; V gene: TRBV5-8; D gene: .; J gene: TRBJ1-5; clone size: few
CDR3 DNA: TGTGCCAGCAGCCAAGAAGGCCGTCCCGGGGAGCTGTTTTTT; CDR3 protein: CASSQEGRPGELFF; V gene: TRBV4-2; D gene: .; J gene: TRBJ2-2; clone size: .
CDR3 DNA: TGTGCCACCAGCGGGACAGATGGCTATGAGCAGTTCTTC; CDR3 protein: CATSGTDGYEQFF; V gene: TRBV15; D gene: TRBD1; J gene: TRBJ2-1; clone size: .
CDR3 DNA: TGCAGTGCTAGAGACCTAACCGGGGAGCTGTTTTTT; CDR3 protein: CSARDLTGELFF; V gene: TRBV20-1; D gene: .; J gene: TRBJ2-2; clone size: few
CDR3 DNA: TGCGCCAGCAGCCCGGGGCAGCAACCGGAAAAACTGTTTTTT; CDR3 protein: CASSPGQQPEKLFF; V gene: TRBV4-1; D gene: .; J gene: TRBJ1-4; clone size: .
CDR3 DNA: TGTGCCAGCTCACCACCGATGGAGGCCGGGGAGCTGTTTTTT; CDR3 protein: CASSPPMEAGELFF; V gene: TRBV18; D gene: .; J gene: TRBJ2-2; clone size: .